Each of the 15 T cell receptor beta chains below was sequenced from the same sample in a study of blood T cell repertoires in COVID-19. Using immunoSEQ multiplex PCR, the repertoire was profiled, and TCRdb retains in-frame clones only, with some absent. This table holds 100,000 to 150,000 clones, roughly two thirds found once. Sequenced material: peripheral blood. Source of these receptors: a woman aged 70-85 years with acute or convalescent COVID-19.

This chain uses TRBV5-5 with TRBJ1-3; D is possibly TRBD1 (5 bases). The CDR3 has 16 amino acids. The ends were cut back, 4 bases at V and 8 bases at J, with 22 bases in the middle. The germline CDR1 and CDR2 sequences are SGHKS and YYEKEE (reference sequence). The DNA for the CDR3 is TGTGCCAGCAGCCGTGTCGAGGGAGGCAGGGCCGACACCATATATTTT. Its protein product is CASSRVEGGRADTIYF.

Here the CDR3 DNA reads TGTGCTACGGGGCAGGGGAGCGACAATGAGCAGTTCTTC. Translated, it gives CATGQGSDNEQFF. This chain uses TRBV5-4 with TRBJ2-1, with D maybe TRBD1 (6 bases). CDR1 is SGHNT and CDR2 is YYREEE in the germline V gene (reference sequence). The CDR3 totals 13 residues.

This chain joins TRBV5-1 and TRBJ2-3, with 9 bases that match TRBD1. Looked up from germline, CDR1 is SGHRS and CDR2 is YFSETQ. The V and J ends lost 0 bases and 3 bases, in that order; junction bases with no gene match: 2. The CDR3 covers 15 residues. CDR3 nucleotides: TGCGCCAGCAGCTTGGCCGGGACAGGGACAGATACGCAGTATTTT. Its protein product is CASSLAGTGTDTQYF. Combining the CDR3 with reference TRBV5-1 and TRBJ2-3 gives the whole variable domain KAGVTQTPRYLIKTRGQQVTLSCSPISGHRSVSWYQQTPGQGLQFLFEYFSETQRNKGNFPGRFSGRQFSNSRSEMNVSTLELGDSALYLCASSLAGTGTDTQYFGPGTRLTVL.

The CDR3 nucleotides are TGCGCCAGCCAGGGACAGGGGTCCCCCACAGATACGCAGTATTTT. As protein: CASQGQGSPTDTQYF. The genes are TRBV4-1 and TRBJ2-3, with TRBD1 matching 10 bases. V lost 8 bases and J lost 2; bases outside the gene matches: 7. CDR1 is MGHRA, CDR2 YSYEKL, per germline. CDR3 length equals 15 residues.

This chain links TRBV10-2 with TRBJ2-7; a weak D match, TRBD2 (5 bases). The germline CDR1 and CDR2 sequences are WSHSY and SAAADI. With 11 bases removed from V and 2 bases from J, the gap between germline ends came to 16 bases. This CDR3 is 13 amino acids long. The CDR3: CAQIGSDPYEQYF. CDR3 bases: TGCGCCCAGATCGGTAGCGACCCCTACGAGCAGTACTTC.

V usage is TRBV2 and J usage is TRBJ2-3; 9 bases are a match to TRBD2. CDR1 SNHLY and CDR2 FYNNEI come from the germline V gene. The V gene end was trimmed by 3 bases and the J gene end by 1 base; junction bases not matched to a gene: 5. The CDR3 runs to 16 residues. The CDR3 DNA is TGTGCCAGCAGTGACTCAGCGGGGGGCGGCACAGATACGCAGTATTTT. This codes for CASSDSAGGGTDTQYF.

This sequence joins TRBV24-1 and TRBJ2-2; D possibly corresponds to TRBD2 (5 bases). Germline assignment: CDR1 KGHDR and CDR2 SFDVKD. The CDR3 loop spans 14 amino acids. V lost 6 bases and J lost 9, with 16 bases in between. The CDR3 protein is CATSTGDPSRELFF. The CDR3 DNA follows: TGTGCCACCAGTACCGGGGATCCCTCCCGGGAGCTGTTTTTT.

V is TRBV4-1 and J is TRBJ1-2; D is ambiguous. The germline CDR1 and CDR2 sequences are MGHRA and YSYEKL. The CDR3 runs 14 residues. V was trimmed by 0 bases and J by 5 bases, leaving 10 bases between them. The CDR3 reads CASSQDHQDYGYTF. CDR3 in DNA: TGCGCCAGCAGCCAAGATCACCAGGATTATGGCTACACCTTC.

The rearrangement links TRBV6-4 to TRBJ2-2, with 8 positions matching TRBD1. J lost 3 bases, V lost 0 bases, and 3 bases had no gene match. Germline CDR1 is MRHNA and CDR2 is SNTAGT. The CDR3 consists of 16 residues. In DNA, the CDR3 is TGTGCCAGCAGTGACTCCCACAGGGGGGACACCGGGGAGCTGTTTTTT. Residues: CASSDSHRGDTGELFF.

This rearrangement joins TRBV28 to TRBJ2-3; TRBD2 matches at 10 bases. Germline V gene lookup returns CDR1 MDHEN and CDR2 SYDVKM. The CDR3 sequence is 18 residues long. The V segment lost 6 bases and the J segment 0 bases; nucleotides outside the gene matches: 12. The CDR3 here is CASSLTGLARSSTDTQYF. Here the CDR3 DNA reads TGTGCCAGCAGCCTTACGGGACTAGCGCGTAGTAGCACAGATACGCAGTATTTT.

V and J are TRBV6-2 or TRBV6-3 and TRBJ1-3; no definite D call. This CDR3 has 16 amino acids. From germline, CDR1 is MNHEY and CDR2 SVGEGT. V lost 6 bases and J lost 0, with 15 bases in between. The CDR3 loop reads CASSHGAGFSGNTIYF. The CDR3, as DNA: TGTGCCAGCAGCCATGGCGCAGGATTCTCTGGAAACACCATATATTTT.

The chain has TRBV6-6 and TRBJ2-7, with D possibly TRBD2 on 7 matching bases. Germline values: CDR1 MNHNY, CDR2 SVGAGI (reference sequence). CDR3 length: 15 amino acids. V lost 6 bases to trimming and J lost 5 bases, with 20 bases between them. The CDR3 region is CASSALIGGGHEQYF. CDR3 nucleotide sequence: TGTGCCAGCAGCGCACTCATCGGCGGGGGCCACGAGCAGTACTTC.

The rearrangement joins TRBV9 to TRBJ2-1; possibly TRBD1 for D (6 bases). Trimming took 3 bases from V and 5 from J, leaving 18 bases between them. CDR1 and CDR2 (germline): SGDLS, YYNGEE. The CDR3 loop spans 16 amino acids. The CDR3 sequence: CASSAQGRPRNNEQFF. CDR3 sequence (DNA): TGTGCCAGCAGCGCACAGGGCCGACCCCGGAACAATGAGCAGTTCTTC. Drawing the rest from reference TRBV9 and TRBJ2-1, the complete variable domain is DSGVTQTPKHLITATGQRVTLRCSPRSGDLSVYWYQQSLDQGLQFLIQYYNGEERAKGNILERFSAQQFPDLHSELNLSSLELGDSALYFCASSAQGRPRNNEQFFGPGTRLTVL.

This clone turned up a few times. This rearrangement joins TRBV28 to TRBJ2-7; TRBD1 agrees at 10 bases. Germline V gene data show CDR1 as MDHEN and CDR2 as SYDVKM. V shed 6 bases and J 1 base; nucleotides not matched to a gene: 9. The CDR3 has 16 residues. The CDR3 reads CASRPRTGGGSYEQYF. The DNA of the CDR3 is TGTGCCAGCAGGCCTCGGACAGGGGGGGGTTCCTACGAGCAGTACTTC.

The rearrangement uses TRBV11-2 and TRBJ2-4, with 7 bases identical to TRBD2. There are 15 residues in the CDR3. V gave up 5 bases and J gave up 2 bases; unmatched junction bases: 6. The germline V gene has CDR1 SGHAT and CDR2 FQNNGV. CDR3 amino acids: CASSRGGGTKNIQYF. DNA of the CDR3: TGTGCCAGCAGCCGTGGGGGGGGAACCAAAAACATTCAGTACTTC.